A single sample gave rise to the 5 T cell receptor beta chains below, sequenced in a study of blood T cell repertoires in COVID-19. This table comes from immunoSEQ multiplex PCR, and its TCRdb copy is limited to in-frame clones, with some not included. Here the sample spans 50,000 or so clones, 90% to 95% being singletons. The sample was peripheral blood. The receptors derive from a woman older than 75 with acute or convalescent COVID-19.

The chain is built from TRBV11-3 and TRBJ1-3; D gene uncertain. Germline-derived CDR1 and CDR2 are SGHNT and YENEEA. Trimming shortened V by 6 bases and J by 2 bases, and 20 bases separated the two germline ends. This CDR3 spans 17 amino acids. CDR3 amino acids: CASSSVLRTGTGNTIYF. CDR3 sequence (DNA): TGTGCCAGCAGTTCCGTCCTCAGGACTGGCACTGGAAACACCATATATTTT.

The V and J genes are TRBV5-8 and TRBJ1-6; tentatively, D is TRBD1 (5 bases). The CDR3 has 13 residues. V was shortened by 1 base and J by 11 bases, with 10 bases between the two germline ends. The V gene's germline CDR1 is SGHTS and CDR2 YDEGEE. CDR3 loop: CASSLSGGTPLHF. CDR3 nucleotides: TGTGCCAGCAGCTTGTCGGGGGGGACACCCCTCCACTTT.

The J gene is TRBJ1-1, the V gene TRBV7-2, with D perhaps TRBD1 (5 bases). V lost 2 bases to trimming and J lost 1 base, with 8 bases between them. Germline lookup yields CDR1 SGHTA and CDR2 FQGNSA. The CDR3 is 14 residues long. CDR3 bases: TGTGCCAGCAGCTTACTTCAGGGGAACACTGAAGCTTTCTTT. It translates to CASSLLQGNTEAFF.

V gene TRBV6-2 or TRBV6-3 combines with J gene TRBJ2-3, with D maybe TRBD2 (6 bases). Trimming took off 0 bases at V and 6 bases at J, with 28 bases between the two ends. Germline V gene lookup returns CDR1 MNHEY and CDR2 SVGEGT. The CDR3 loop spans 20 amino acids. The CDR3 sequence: CASSYSNVLPSSVGSDTQYF. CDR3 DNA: TGTGCCAGCAGTTACTCGAACGTTCTCCCGTCTAGCGTCGGTTCGGATACGCAGTATTTT.

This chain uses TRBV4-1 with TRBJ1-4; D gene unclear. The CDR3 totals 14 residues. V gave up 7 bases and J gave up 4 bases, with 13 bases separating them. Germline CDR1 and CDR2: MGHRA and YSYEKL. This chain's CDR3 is CASNRRRGNEKLFF. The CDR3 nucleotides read TGCGCCAGCAATCGGAGGCGCGGTAATGAAAAACTGTTTTTT.